The clone carrying this T cell receptor beta chain was seen only a few times. Its specificity is unknown. Trimming at V came to 5 bases and at J to 9 bases, leaving 10 bases not matched to a gene. The CDR3 runs to 15 residues. Germline lookup yields CDR1 PRHDT and CDR2 FYEKMQ (reference sequence). Sample time point: cycle 4 day 1 (C4D1), after more than five weeks of nivolumab. All trial patients relapsed after autologous stem cell transplantation. Clones were sequenced by immunoSEQ multiplex PCR, and TCRdb holds only the in-frame ones, with some missing. The sample carries about 93,000 clones, over 75% recorded once. This entry belongs to a study of PD-1 blockade in classical Hodgkin lymphoma. Notes on the study in general: Possible causes of repertoire differences, disease activity or prior therapy, remain undefined.

V and J are TRBV13 and TRBJ1-6; 7 nucleotides agree with TRBD1. The TCR comes from a human donor with classical Hodgkin lymphoma. The sample consisted of peripheral blood mononuclear cells (PBMCs), taken before the fourth cycle of nivolumab. The CDR3 spells CASSPRDSDFSPLHF. The CDR3 DNA reads TGTGCCAGCAGCCCACGGGACAGCGACTTTTCACCCCTCCACTTT.